This T cell receptor beta chain derives from a study of blood T cell repertoires in COVID-19. Background on the study: The United States, Italy and Spain provided the acute and convalescent COVID-19 samples. Sources were T cells, B-cell-depleted T cells, or PBMCs; the material itself was cDNA or gDNA.

CDR3 length: 16 residues. After removal of 5 bases from V and 4 bases from J, the junction contained 12 bases not matched to a gene. Germline V lookup: CDR1 SGHTA, CDR2 FQGNSA. Here immunoSEQ multiplex PCR was the method, and the copy in TCRdb shows in-frame clones only, minus some. The sample consists of 200,000 to 250,000 clones, 81% of them appearing once. Recruitment covered 20 to 25 US areas and drew participants whose ages spanned roughly 18 to 89 years. The TCR comes from a woman between 50 and 59 years old with acute COVID-19. Sequencing used PBMCs or T cells enriched from blood (not recorded which). The chain couples TRBV7-2 to TRBJ2-3; 7 nucleotides agree with TRBD1. The chain's CDR3 is CASSPQQGMVADTQYF. The CDR3 DNA is TGTGCCAGCAGCCCACAACAGGGGATGGTGGCAGATACGCAGTATTTT. Based on the CDR3 plus reference TRBV7-2 and TRBJ2-3, the full variable domain is GAGVSQSPSNKVTEKGKDVELRCDPISGHTALYWYRQSLGQGLEFLIYFQGNSAPDKSGLPSDRFSAERTGGSVSTLTIQRTQQEDSAVYLCASSPQQGMVADTQYFGPGTRLTVL.